The present entry profiles one T cell receptor beta chain with its context. The antigen is unknown. These data originate in a study of graft-versus-host responses after intestinal transplantation. Overall study: The transplants performed in recipients were multivisceral, liver-intestinal, or isolated intestinal.

The V gene lost 6 bases and the J gene lost 3 bases, with 18 bases spanning the gap. Germline assignment: CDR1 MNHNS and CDR2 SASEGT. The CDR3 is 15 residues long. Assay: immunoSEQ multiplex PCR; the TCRdb copy retains only in-frame clones and omits some. The profile shows some 70,000 clones, roughly 84% of them singletons. The J gene is TRBJ2-7, the V gene TRBV6-1, with TRBD2 as a possible D gene (5 bases). The sample in question was unstimulated CD8+ T cells sorted from spleen or lymph node cells, obtained before transplant. The TCR originated in a human donor who was the organ donor for an intestinal transplant. The CDR3 spells CASSAELAIGYEQYF. CDR3 DNA: TGTGCCAGCAGCGCCGAGCTAGCAATAGGCTACGAGCAGTACTTC.